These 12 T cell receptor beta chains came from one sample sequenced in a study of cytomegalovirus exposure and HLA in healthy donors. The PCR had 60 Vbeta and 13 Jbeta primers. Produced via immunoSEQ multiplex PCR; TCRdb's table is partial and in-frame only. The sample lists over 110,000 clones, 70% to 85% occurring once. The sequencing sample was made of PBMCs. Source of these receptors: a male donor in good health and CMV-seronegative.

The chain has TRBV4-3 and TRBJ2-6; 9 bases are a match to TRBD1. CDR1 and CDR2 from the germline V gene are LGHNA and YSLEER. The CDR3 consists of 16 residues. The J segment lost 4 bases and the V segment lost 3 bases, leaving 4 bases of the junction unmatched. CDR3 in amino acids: CASSQGTGSGANVLTF. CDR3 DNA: TGCGCCAGCAGCCAGGGGACAGGGTCAGGGGCCAACGTCCTGACTTTC.

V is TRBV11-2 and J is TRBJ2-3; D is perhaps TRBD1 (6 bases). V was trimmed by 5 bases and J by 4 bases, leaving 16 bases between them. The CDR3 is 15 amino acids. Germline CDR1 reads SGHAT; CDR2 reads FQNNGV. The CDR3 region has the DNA TGTGCCAGCAGCCCAGGGGCCCTGATCGCAGATACGCAGTATTTT. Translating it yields CASSPGALIADTQYF.

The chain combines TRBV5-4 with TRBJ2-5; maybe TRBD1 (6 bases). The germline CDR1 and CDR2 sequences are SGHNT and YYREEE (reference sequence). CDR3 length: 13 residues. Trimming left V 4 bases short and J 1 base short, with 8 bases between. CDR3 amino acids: CASSQGGQETQYF. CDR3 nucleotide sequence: TGTGCCAGCAGCCAAGGGGGCCAAGAGACCCAGTACTTC. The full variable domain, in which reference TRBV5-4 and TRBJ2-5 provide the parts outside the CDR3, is ETGVTQSPTHLIKTRGQQVTLRCSSQSGHNTVSWYQQALGQGPQFIFQYYREEENGRGNFPPRFSGLQFPNYSSELNVNALELDDSALYLCASSQGGQETQYFGPGTRLLVL.

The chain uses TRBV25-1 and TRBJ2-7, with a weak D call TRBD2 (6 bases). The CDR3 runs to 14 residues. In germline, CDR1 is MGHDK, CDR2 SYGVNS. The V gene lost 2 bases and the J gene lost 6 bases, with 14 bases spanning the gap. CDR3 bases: TGTGCCAGCAGTGAACCCGACTTGGGAGGCGAGCAGTACTTC. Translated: CASSEPDLGGEQYF.

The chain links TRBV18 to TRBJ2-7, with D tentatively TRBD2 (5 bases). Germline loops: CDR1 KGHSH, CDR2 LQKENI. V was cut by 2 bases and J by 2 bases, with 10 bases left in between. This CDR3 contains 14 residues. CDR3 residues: CASSPKAVPYEQYF. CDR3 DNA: TGTGCCAGCTCACCAAAAGCGGTCCCCTACGAGCAGTACTTC.

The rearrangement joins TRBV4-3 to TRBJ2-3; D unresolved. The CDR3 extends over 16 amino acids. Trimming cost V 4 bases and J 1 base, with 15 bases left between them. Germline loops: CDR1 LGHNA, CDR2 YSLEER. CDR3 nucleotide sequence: TGCGCCAGCAGCCGACTTCTCAACGTTGGCACAGATACGCAGTATTTT. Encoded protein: CASSRLLNVGTDTQYF.

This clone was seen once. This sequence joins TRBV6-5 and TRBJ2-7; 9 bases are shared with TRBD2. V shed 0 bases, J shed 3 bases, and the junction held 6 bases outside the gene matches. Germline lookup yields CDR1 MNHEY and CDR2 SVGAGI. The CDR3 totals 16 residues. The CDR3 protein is CASSYSIAGGVYEQYF. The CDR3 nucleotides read TGTGCCAGCAGTTACTCGATTGCGGGAGGGGTCTACGAGCAGTACTTC.

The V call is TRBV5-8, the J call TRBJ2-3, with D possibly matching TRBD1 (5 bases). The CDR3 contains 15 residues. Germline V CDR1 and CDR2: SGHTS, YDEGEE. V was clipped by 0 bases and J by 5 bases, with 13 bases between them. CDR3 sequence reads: CASSLVTGWGDTQYF. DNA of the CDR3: TGTGCCAGCAGCTTGGTAACAGGATGGGGAGATACGCAGTATTTT. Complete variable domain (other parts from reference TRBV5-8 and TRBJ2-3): EAGVTQSPTHLIKTRGQQATLRCSPISGHTSVYWYQQALGLGLQFLLWYDEGEERNRGNFPPRFSGRQFPNYSSELNVNALELEDSALYLCASSLVTGWGDTQYFGPGTRLTVL.

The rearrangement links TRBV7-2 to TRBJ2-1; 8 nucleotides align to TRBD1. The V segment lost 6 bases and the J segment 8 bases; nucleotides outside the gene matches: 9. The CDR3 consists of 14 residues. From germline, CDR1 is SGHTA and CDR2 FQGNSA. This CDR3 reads CASSHYDRGHEQFF. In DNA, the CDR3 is TGTGCCAGCAGTCACTACGACAGGGGCCATGAGCAGTTCTTC.

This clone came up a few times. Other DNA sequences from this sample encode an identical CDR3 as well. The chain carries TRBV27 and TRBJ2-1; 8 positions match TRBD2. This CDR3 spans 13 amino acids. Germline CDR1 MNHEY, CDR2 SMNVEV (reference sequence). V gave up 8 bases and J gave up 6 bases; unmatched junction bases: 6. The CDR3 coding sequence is TGTGCCAGCGGACTAGCTCCCTTCAATGAGCAGTTCTTC. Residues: CASGLAPFNEQFF.

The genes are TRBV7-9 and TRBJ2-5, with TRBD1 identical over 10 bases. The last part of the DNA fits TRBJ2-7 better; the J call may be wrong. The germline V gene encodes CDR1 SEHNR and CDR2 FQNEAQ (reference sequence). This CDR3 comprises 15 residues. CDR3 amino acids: CASSPGTGVMYEQYF. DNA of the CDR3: TGTGCCAGCAGCCCGGGGACAGGGGTGATGTACGAGCAGTACTTC.

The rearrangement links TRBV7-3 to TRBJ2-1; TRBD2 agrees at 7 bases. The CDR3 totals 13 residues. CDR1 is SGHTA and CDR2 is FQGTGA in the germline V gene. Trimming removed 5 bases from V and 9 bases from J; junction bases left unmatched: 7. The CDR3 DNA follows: TGTGCCAGCAGCACCTCATCGGGGGGTGAGCAGTTCTTC. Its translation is CASSTSSGGEQFF.